The next 25 T cell receptor beta chains were all read from a single sample in a study of beta chain features in type 1 diabetes. Expressed TCRB transcripts were sequenced after all isolated RNA was converted to cDNA. Sequenced by immunoSEQ multiplex PCR; TCRdb stores in-frame clones only, minus some. This table holds hundreds of thousands of clones, approximately 13% found once. Sequenced input: naive CD4+ T cells from blood. The receptors were sampled from a man aged 25-40 years in good health.

The V and J genes are TRBV14 and TRBJ2-5; the match to TRBD1 covers 8 bases. The CDR3 length is 17 residues. Germline CDR1 SGHDN, CDR2 FVKESK. Trimming removed 4 bases from V and 9 bases from J; junction bases left unmatched: 19. The chain's CDR3 is CASSRHNGGTGPVPQYF. CDR3 DNA sequence: TGTGCCAGCAGCCGGCACAATGGCGGGACAGGCCCAGTGCCCCAGTACTTC.

The chain's CDR3 is CASSPNRDRGHEQYF. The CDR3 nucleotides are TGTGCCAGCAGCCCAAACCGGGACAGGGGCCACGAGCAGTACTTC. V usage is TRBV6-6 and J usage is TRBJ2-7, with 10 bases that match TRBD1. The V gene end was trimmed by 6 bases and the J gene end by 5 bases; junction bases not matched to a gene: 10. Germline CDR1 is MNHNY and CDR2 is SVGAGI (reference sequence). There are 15 residues in the CDR3.

The chain joins TRBV7-9 to TRBJ1-2; D is unclear. CDR3 size: 12 residues. Looked up from germline, CDR1 is SEHNR and CDR2 is FQNEAQ (reference sequence). Trimming shortened V by 5 bases and J by 7 bases, and 11 bases separated the two germline ends. The CDR3 is CASSRNLGGYTF. In DNA, the CDR3 is TGTGCCAGCAGCCGGAACCTCGGTGGCTACACCTTC.

This clone turned up a few times. The same CDR3 can be traced to other DNA sequences in this sample. This rearrangement joins TRBV7-2 to TRBJ2-2; D is undetermined. The CDR3 runs 12 residues. Germline assignment: CDR1 SGHTA and CDR2 FQGNSA. V was clipped by 0 bases and J by 6 bases, with 2 bases between them. CDR3 amino acids: CASSLAAGELFF. CDR3 coding DNA: TGTGCCAGCAGCTTAGCGGCCGGGGAGCTGTTTTTT.

V gene TRBV10-2 combines with J gene TRBJ2-4; 7 nucleotides align to TRBD1. The CDR3 spans 13 residues. Trimming cost V 0 bases and J 9 bases; bases outside gene matches: 2. Germline values: CDR1 WSHSY, CDR2 SAAADI. The CDR3 spells CASSESTGVIQYF. In nucleotides, the CDR3 is TGCGCCAGCAGTGAGTCCACAGGGGTCATTCAGTACTTC.

V usage is TRBV4-3 and J usage is TRBJ2-3; the match to TRBD2 covers 10 bases. The CDR3 has 16 residues. V trimming: 4 bases; J trimming: 1 base; junction bases outside the gene matches: 5. Per the germline V gene, CDR1 is LGHNA and CDR2 is YSLEER. Written as DNA, the CDR3 is TGCGCCAGCAGCCGAGTCCTAGCGGGGGGCACAGATACGCAGTATTTT. Its translation: CASSRVLAGGTDTQYF.

This clone has more than one count but fewer than ten. The V and J genes are TRBV10-3 and TRBJ2-3; 10 positions agree with TRBD2. The CDR3 has 16 residues. V was clipped by 6 bases and J by 2 bases; unmatched bases: 8. Per germline, CDR1 ENHRY and CDR2 SYGVKD. The CDR3 sequence is CAISPRTSGVTDTQYF. CDR3 in DNA: TGTGCCATCAGCCCGAGGACTAGCGGTGTCACAGATACGCAGTATTTT.

This clone was recorded a few times. The CDR3 sequence: CASSLGTLEKLFF. The CDR3 DNA is TGTGCCAGCAGCTTAGGGACCTTGGAAAAACTGTTTTTT. This chain uses TRBV7-2 with TRBJ1-4; D not certain. The germline V gene encodes CDR1 SGHTA and CDR2 FQGNSA. The V end was cut by 1 base, the J end by 8 bases, with 8 bases between. This CDR3 is built from 13 residues.

The chain uses TRBV13 and TRBJ2-5; 16 bases line up with TRBD2. There are 15 residues in the CDR3. V shed 5 bases, J shed 5 bases, and the junction held 2 bases outside the gene matches. Germline CDR1 reads PRHDT; CDR2 reads FYEKMQ (reference sequence). In nucleotides, the CDR3 is TGTGCCAGCAGCCTGGGACTAGCGGGAGGGGAGACCCAGTACTTC. Its translation: CASSLGLAGGETQYF.

V usage is TRBV7-2 and J usage is TRBJ2-5, with D hard to call. CDR3 length: 15 residues. With 1 base removed from V and 2 bases from J, the gap between germline ends came to 11 bases. Germline V lookup: CDR1 SGHTA, CDR2 FQGNSA. The CDR3 DNA reads TGTGCCAGCAGCTTAGGAGTGGTGGGACAAGAGACCCAGTACTTC. Residues: CASSLGVVGQETQYF.

This clone was counted a few times. The chain links TRBV18 to TRBJ2-1; 10 nucleotides line up with TRBD2. Looked up from germline, CDR1 is KGHSH and CDR2 is LQKENI. J gave up 6 bases and V 4 bases, and 9 bases lay outside the gene matches. The length of the CDR3 is 16 residues. The CDR3 loop reads CASSLKLAGEVNEQFF. CDR3 nucleotide sequence: TGTGCCAGCTCACTCAAGCTAGCGGGAGAGGTCAATGAGCAGTTCTTC.

This chain uses TRBV6-5 with TRBJ2-7; a weak D match, TRBD1 (6 bases). CDR3 length equals 13 residues. V was pared by 5 bases and J by 2 bases, with 10 bases between. The V gene's germline CDR1 is MNHEY and CDR2 SVGAGI. This chain's CDR3 is CASSLQGAYEQYF. DNA of the CDR3: TGTGCCAGCAGTCTACAGGGAGCCTACGAGCAGTACTTC.

The V call is TRBV7-6, the J call TRBJ2-5; 8 bases are a match to TRBD1. The CDR3 length is 16 residues. Germline V gene lookup returns CDR1 SGHVS and CDR2 FNYEAQ. V was pared by 5 bases and J by 4 bases, with 12 bases of the junction left unmatched. CDR3 amino acids: CASSASGQGAGETQYF. The CDR3 region has the DNA TGTGCCAGCAGCGCGTCAGGGCAGGGGGCAGGAGAGACCCAGTACTTC. The entire variable domain, with the rest obtained from reference TRBV7-6 and TRBJ2-5, is as follows: GAGVSQSPRYKVTKRGQDVALRCDPISGHVSLYWYRQALGQGPEFLTYFNYEAQQDKSGLPNDRFSAERPEGSISTLTIQRTEQRDSAMYRCASSASGQGAGETQYFGPGTRLLVL.

The chain employs TRBV2 and TRBJ2-5; no definite D call. The CDR3 has 13 amino acids. V was cut by 4 bases and J by 5 bases, with 11 bases left in between. Germline lookup yields CDR1 SNHLY and CDR2 FYNNEI. The CDR3 is CASSVSILETQYF. For the CDR3, the DNA is TGTGCCAGCAGTGTGTCTATTTTGGAGACCCAGTACTTC.

There are a few counts of this clone. J is TRBJ2-1 and V is TRBV25-1, with D hard to call. The CDR3 length is 15 residues. V was clipped by 3 bases and J by 0 bases, with 9 bases between them. CDR1 is MGHDK and CDR2 is SYGVNS in the germline V gene. The CDR3 reads CASSDLKSSYNEQFF. Written as DNA, the CDR3 is TGTGCCAGCAGTGACCTGAAGAGCTCCTACAATGAGCAGTTCTTC.

This clone was picked up a small number of times. CDR3 loop: CASSVPPHGSIGSRYF. CDR3 bases: TGTGCCAGCAGCGTGCCCCCCCATGGTAGCATAGGATCTAGGTACTTC. The chain combines TRBV7-2 with TRBJ2-4; no firm D call. Trimming cost V 5 bases and J 15 bases, with 29 bases left between them. The CDR3 contains 16 residues. CDR1 and CDR2 from the germline V gene are SGHTA and FQGNSA.

This clone occurred a few times. The chain uses TRBV12-5 and TRBJ2-1; TRBD2 aligns across 7 bases. The CDR3 contains 15 residues. Germline-derived CDR1 and CDR2 are LGHNT and FRNRAP. V gave up 7 bases and J gave up 2 bases; unmatched junction bases: 8. CDR3 bases: TGTGCTAGTGCTCCTGGACTAGATGCCTACAATGAGCAGTTCTTC. This codes for CASAPGLDAYNEQFF.

This clone was picked up a small number of times. The rearrangement uses TRBV7-9 and TRBJ2-1; 13 nucleotides align to TRBD2. Trimming cost V 4 bases and J 4 bases; bases outside gene matches: 4. There are 16 residues in the CDR3. Per germline, CDR1 SEHNR and CDR2 FQNEAQ (reference sequence). The CDR3 sequence is CASSSSGLAGYNEQFF. CDR3 bases: TGTGCCAGCAGCTCTTCGGGACTAGCGGGATACAATGAGCAGTTCTTC. The variable domain in full, with the rest retrieved from reference TRBV7-9 and TRBJ2-1, is DTGVSQNPRHKITKRGQNVTFRCDPISEHNRLYWYRQTLGQGPEFLTYFQNEAQLEKSRLLSDRFSAERPKGSFSTLEIQRTEQGDSAMYLCASSSSGLAGYNEQFFGPGTRLTVL.

J is TRBJ2-3 and V is TRBV4-1; D is perhaps TRBD1 or TRBD2 (5 bases each). Germline V lookup: CDR1 MGHRA, CDR2 YSYEKL. The CDR3 has 16 amino acids. With 1 base removed from V and 4 bases from J, the gap between germline ends came to 15 bases. The CDR3 reads CASSQGGYAGPDTQYF. CDR3 DNA: TGCGCCAGCAGCCAAGGGGGGTATGCGGGCCCAGATACGCAGTATTTT.

The genes are TRBV7-2 and TRBJ2-3; the match to TRBD2 covers 7 bases. The CDR3 extends over 14 amino acids. From germline, CDR1 is SGHTA and CDR2 FQGNSA. V dropped 6 bases and J dropped 2; count of bases not matched to a gene: 5. The CDR3 DNA reads as TGTGCCAGCAGGCTACGGGGGGACACAGATACGCAGTATTTT. This translates into CASRLRGDTDTQYF.

This clone was seen a handful of times. The same CDR3 is also encoded by other DNA sequences in this sample. The chain uses TRBV29-1 and TRBJ2-1; no clear D. The germline CDR1 and CDR2 sequences are SQVTM and ANQGSEA. There are 10 residues in the CDR3. V gave up 6 bases and J gave up 6 bases, with 6 bases separating them. CDR3 coding DNA: TGCAGCGTCTCCCCCAATGAGCAGTTCTTC. Its translation is CSVSPNEQFF.

The chain has TRBV10-3 and TRBJ2-5; 8 bases fit TRBD2. CDR1 and CDR2 from the germline V gene are ENHRY and SYGVKD. J was trimmed by 3 bases and V by 3 bases; bases with no gene match: 18. The CDR3 is 19 residues long. The CDR3 region is CAISDGLAGTRTSKETQYF. CDR3 in DNA: TGTGCCATCAGTGATGGCCTAGCGGGTACCCGCACATCTAAAGAGACCCAGTACTTC.

The V and J genes are TRBV4-1 and TRBJ1-2; D gene unclear. From germline, CDR1 is MGHRA and CDR2 YSYEKL. The length of the CDR3 is 14 residues. V lost 2 bases and J lost 3, with 10 bases in between. The CDR3 DNA reads as TGCGCCAGCAGCCAACCAGGCCAATACTATGGCTACACCTTC. Translating it yields CASSQPGQYYGYTF.

This clone was counted a few times. The same CDR3 is also encoded by other DNA sequences in this sample. The CDR3 DNA reads TGTGCCAGCAGCCGGGGGACCGGGGAGACCCAGTACTTC. Protein: CASSRGTGETQYF. This chain joins TRBV7-2 and TRBJ2-5, with D possibly being TRBD2 (6 bases). With 5 bases removed from V and 5 bases from J, the gap between germline ends came to 12 bases. The CDR3 is 13 amino acids. Germline-derived CDR1 and CDR2 are SGHTA and FQGNSA.

For the CDR3, the DNA is TGCAGCGTTGAAGATCCGACAGGGGGCCCCAATGAGCAGTTCTTC. Amino acid sequence: CSVEDPTGGPNEQFF. The chain links TRBV29-1 to TRBJ2-1; 10 positions match TRBD1. After removal of 0 bases from V and 6 bases from J, the junction contained 5 bases not matched to a gene. The CDR3 runs 15 residues. Per the germline V gene, CDR1 is SQVTM and CDR2 is ANQGSEA.